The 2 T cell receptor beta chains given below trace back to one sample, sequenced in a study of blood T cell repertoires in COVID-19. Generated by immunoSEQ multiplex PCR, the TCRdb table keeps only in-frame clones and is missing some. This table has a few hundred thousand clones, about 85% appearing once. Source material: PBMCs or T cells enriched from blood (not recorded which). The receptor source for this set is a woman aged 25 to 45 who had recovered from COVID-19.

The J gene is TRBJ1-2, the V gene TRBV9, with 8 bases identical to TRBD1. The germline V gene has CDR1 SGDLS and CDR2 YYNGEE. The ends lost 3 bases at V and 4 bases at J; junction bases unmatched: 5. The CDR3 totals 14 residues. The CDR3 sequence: CASSATGVFYGYTF. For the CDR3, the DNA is TGTGCCAGCAGCGCGACAGGGGTCTTCTATGGCTACACCTTC.

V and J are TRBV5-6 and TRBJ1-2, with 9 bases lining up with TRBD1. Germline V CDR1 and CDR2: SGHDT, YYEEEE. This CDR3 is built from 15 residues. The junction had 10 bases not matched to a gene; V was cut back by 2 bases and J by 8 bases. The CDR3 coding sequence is TGTGCCAGCAGCTTACCGGGACAGGGCGAATCCGGCTACACCTTC. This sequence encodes CASSLPGQGESGYTF. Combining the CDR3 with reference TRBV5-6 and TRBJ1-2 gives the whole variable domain DAGVTQSPTHLIKTRGQQVTLRCSPKSGHDTVSWYQQALGQGPQFIFQYYEEEERQRGNFPDRFSGHQFPNYSSELNVNALLLGDSALYLCASSLPGQGESGYTFGSGTRLTVV.